This T cell receptor (beta chain) derives from a study of cytomegalovirus exposure and HLA in healthy donors. Germline V gene data show CDR1 as MDHEN and CDR2 as SYDVKM. V lost 2 bases and J lost 4; bases outside the gene matches: 7. The CDR3 is made up of 15 amino acids. Study-level findings and limits: Fewer N-insertions than the 666-donor mean were reportedly shown by an Asian-associated ancestry cluster in a later analysis.

60 Vbeta and 13 Jbeta primers were used in PCR. The protocol was immunoSEQ multiplex PCR, while the TCRdb copy is restricted to in-frame clones and leaves out a portion. The profile covers 150,000 to 200,000 clones, with around 81% appearing a single time and roughly 0.99% taken by the ten largest. Worth noting for this clone: Its antigen is not identified.

Source material: PBMCs. This TCR came from a woman in her forties in good health and CMV-seronegative. The chain uses TRBV28 and TRBJ1-1, with 7 nucleotides matching TRBD1. This CDR3 is CASSLETGSGTEAFF. The CDR3 DNA sequence: TGTGCCAGCAGTTTAGAGACAGGGAGTGGCACTGAAGCTTTCTTT.